This T cell receptor (beta chain) was observed in a study of blood T cell repertoires in COVID-19. Sequenced by immunoSEQ multiplex PCR; TCRdb stores in-frame clones only, minus some. The data contain about 220,000 clones, 84% of them singletons. The cohort comprised adults aged roughly 18 to 100 years residing in approximately 25 US areas. The recovered donors of Cohort 3 showed two negative PCRs, clearance, or symptom resolution. This CDR3 is built from 15 residues. Sequencing was done on a sample of PBMCs or T cells enriched from blood (not recorded which). The receptor comes from a woman aged 35 to 49 who had recovered from COVID-19. The rearrangement joins TRBV21-1 to TRBJ1-1. TRBV21-1 is a pseudogene segment. The chain's CDR3 is CASSKLFIAVTEAFF. For the CDR3, the DNA is TGTGCCAGCAGCAAACTTTTCATTGCGGTCACTGAAGCTTTCTTT.